The present TCR beta chain was sequenced within a study of blood T cell repertoires in COVID-19. Overall study: Acute and convalescent COVID-19 specimens originated in the United States, Italy and Spain. The analysed material was cDNA or gDNA that came from T cells, B-cell-depleted T cells, or PBMCs.

In the authors' workflow: The authors estimated nucleated cell counts from reference gene primer amplification. Here immunoSEQ multiplex PCR was the method, and the copy in TCRdb shows in-frame clones only, minus some. From that table come the V and J calls and clone size; the DNA was used to work out D and trimming. The profile shows about 130,000 clones, about 80% of them singletons. Germline V gene lookup returns CDR1 LGHDT and CDR2 YNNKEL (reference sequence). This CDR3 contains 15 residues. The V and J ends lost 2 bases and 10 bases respectively, with 15 bases between them. This sequence joins TRBV3-1 (or the pseudogene TRBV3-2) and TRBJ1-6, with D tentatively TRBD1 (5 bases). The clonotype comes from a woman aged 50 to 60 with acute or convalescent COVID-19. What was sequenced was peripheral blood. CDR3: CASSQSIGVRSPLHF. CDR3 bases: TGTGCCAGCAGCCAATCAATAGGGGTACGGTCACCCCTCCACTTT.